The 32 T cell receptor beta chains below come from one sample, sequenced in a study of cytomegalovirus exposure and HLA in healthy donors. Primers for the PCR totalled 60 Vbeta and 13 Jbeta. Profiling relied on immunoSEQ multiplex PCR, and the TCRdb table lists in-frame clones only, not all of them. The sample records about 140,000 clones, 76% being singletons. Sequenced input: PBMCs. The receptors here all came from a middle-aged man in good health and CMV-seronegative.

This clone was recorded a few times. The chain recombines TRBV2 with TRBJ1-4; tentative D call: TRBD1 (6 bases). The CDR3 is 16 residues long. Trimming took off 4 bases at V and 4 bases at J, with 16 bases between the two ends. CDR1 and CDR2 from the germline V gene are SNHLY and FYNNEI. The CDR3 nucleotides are TGTGCCAGCAGTGCCGCCACAGGGCCAATTAATGAAAAACTGTTTTTT. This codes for CASSAATGPINEKLFF.

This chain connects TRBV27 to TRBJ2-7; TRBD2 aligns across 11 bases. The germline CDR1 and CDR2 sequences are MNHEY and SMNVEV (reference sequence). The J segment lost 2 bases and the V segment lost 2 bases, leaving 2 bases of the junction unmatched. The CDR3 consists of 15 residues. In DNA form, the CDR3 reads TGTGCCAGCAGTTTAGGTAGCGGGAGGGCCTACGAGCAGTACTTC. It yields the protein CASSLGSGRAYEQYF.

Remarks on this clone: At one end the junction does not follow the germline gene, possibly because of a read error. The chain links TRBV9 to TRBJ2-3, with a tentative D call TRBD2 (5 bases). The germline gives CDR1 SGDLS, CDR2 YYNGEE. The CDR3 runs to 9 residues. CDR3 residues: CASEGTLGF. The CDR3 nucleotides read TGTGCCAGCGAGGGTACTCTCGGTTTT.

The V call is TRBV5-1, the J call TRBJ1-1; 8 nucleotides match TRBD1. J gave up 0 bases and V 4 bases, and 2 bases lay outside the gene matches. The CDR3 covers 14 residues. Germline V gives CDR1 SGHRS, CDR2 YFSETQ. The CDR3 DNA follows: TGCGCCAGCAGCCCGACAGGGGTGAACACTGAAGCTTTCTTT. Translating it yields CASSPTGVNTEAFF. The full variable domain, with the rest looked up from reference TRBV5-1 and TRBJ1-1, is KAGVTQTPRYLIKTRGQQVTLSCSPISGHRSVSWYQQTPGQGLQFLFEYFSETQRNKGNFPGRFSGRQFSNSRSEMNVSTLELGDSALYLCASSPTGVNTEAFFGQGTRLTVV.

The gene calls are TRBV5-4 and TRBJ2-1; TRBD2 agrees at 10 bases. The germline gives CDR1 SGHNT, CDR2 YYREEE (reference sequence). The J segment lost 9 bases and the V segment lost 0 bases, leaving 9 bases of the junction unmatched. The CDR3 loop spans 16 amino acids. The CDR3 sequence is CASSLASSGSFREQFF. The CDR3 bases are TGTGCCAGCAGCTTGGCCTCTAGCGGGAGCTTCCGTGAGCAGTTCTTC.

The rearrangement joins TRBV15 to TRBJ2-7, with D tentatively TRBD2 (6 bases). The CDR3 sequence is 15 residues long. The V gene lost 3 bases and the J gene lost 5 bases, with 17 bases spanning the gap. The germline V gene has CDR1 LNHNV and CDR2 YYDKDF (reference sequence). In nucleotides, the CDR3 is TGTGCCACCAGCAGGAAACTCGGGACTTCCAACGAGCAGTACTTC. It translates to CATSRKLGTSNEQYF.

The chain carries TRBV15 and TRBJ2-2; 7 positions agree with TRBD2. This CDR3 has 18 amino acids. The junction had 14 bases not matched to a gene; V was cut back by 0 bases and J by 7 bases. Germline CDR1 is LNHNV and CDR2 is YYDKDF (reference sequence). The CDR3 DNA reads TGTGCCACCAGCAGAGATCCCGGCGCGGGAGACAAAGGCGGGGAGCTGTTTTTT. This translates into CATSRDPGAGDKGGELFF.

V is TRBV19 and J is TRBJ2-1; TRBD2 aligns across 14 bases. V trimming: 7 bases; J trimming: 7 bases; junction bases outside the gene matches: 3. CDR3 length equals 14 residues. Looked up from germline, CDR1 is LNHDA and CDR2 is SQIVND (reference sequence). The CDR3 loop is CASKTSGGANEQFF. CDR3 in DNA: TGTGCCAGTAAGACTAGCGGGGGGGCGAATGAGCAGTTCTTC.

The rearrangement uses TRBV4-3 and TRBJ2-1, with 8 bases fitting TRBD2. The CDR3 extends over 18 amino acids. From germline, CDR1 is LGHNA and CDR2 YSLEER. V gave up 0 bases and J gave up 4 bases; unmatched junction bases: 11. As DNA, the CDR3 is TGCGCCAGCAGCCAAGATCTCCCGTCAGCGGGGGTGTACAATGAGCAGTTCTTC. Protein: CASSQDLPSAGVYNEQFF.

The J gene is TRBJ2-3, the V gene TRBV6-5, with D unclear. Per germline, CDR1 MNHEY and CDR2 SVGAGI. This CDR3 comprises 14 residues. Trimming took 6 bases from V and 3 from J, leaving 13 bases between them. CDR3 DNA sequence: TGTGCCAGCAGCCAGGAAAGCAGTACAGATACGCAGTATTTT. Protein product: CASSQESSTDTQYF.

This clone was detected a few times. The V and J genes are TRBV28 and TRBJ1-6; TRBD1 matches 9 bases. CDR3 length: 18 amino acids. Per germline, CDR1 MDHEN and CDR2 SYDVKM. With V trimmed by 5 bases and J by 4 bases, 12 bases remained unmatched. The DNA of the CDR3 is TGTGCCAGCAGTCCTCCTAGGACAGGGGAGGAGTATAATTCACCCCTCCACTTT. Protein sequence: CASSPPRTGEEYNSPLHF.

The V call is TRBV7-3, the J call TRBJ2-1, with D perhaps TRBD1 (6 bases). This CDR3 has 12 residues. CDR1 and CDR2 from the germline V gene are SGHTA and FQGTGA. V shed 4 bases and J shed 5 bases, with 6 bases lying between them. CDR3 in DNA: TGTGCCAGCAGCTCAGGGGACAATGAGCAGTTCTTC. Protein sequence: CASSSGDNEQFF.

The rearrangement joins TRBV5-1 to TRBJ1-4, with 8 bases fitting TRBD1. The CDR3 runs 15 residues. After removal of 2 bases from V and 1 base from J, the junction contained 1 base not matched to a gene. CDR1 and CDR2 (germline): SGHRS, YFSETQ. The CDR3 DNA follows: TGCGCCAGCAGCTTACAGGGGGGAACTAATGAAAAACTGTTTTTT. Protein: CASSLQGGTNEKLFF.

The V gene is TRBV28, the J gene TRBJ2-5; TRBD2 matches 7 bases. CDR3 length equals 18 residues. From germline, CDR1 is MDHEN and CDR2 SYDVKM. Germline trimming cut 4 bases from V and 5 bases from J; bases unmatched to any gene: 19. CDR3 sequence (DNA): TGTGCCAGCAGTTACACTCTCAAACCTCAACTAGCGAGGGAGACCCAGTACTTC. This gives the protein CASSYTLKPQLARETQYF.

The CDR3 DNA follows: TGCGCCAGCAGGCCCGCCCGGGCACCCCTCCACTTT. It codes for CASRPARAPLHF. This chain joins TRBV5-1 and TRBJ1-6; D gene unclear. The CDR3 sequence is 12 residues long. V dropped 5 bases and J dropped 11 bases, with 11 bases sitting between them. CDR1 SGHRS and CDR2 YFSETQ come from the germline V gene.

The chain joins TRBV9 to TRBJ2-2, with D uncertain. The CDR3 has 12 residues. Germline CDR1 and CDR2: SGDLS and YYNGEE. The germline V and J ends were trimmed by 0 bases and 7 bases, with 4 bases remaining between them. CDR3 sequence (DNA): TGTGCCAGCAGCGTAGGAGGCGGGGAGCTGTTTTTT. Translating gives CASSVGGGELFF. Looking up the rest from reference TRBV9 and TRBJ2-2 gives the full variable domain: DSGVTQTPKHLITATGQRVTLRCSPRSGDLSVYWYQQSLDQGLQFLIQYYNGEERAKGNILERFSAQQFPDLHSELNLSSLELGDSALYFCASSVGGGELFFGEGSRLTVL.

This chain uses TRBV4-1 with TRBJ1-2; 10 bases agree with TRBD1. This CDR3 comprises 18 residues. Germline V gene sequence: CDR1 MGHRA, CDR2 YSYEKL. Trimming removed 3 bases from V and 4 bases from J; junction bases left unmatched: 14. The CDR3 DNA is TGCGCCAGCAGCCATGTCCCGGGACAGGGGCCAGTAGGCTATGGCTACACCTTC. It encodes CASSHVPGQGPVGYGYTF.

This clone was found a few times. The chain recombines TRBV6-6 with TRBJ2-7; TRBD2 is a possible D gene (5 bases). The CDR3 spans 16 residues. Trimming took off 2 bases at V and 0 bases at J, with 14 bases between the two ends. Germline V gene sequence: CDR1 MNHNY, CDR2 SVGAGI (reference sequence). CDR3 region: CASSYLSGESSYEQYF. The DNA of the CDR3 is TGTGCCAGCAGTTACCTTTCCGGGGAGAGCTCCTACGAGCAGTACTTC.

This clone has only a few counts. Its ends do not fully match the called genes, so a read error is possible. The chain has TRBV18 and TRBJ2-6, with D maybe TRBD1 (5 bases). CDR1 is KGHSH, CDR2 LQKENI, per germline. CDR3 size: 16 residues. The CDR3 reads CASSPRRDSGANGLTF. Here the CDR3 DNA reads TGTGCCAGCTCACCACGTAGGGATTCTGGGGCCAACGGCCTGACTTTC.

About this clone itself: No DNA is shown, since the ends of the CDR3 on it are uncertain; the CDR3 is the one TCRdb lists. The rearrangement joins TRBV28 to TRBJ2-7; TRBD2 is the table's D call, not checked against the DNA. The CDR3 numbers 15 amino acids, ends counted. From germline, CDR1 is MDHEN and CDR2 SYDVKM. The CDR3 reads CASSSSTSGQYEQYF.

Written as DNA, the CDR3 is TGTGCCAGCAGTTCGACAGGGGTTGCCACTGAAGCTTTCTTT. Its translation is CASSSTGVATEAFF. The chain has TRBV28 and TRBJ1-1; the match to TRBD1 covers 8 bases. This CDR3 is built from 14 residues. Germline CDR1 is MDHEN and CDR2 is SYDVKM. Trimming removed 4 bases from V and 4 bases from J; junction bases left unmatched: 5. Filled out from reference TRBV28 and TRBJ1-1, the complete variable domain reads DVKVTQSSRYLVKRTGEKVFLECVQDMDHENMFWYRQDPGLGLRLIYFSYDVKMKEKGDIPEGYSVSREKKERFSLILESASTNQTSMYLCASSSTGVATEAFFGQGTRLTVV.

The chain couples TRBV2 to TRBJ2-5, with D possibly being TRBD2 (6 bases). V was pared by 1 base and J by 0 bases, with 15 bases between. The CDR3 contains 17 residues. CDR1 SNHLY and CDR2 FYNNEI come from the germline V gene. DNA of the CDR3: TGTGCCAGCAGTGAAGGGGGACTGTACGGGTACCAAGAGACCCAGTACTTC. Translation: CASSEGGLYGYQETQYF.

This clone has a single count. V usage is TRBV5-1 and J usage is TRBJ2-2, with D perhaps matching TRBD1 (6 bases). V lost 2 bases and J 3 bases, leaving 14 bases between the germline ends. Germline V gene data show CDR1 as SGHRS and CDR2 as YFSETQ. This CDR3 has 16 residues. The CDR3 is CASSFWSGADTGELFF. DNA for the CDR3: TGCGCCAGCAGCTTCTGGTCAGGGGCGGACACCGGGGAGCTGTTTTTT.

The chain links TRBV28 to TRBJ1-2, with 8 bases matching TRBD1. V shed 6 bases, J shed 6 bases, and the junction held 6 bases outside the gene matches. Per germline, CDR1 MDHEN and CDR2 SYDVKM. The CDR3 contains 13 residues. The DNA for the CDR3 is TGTGCCAGCAGCACCCCAGGGGGCGATGGCTACACCTTC. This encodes CASSTPGGDGYTF.

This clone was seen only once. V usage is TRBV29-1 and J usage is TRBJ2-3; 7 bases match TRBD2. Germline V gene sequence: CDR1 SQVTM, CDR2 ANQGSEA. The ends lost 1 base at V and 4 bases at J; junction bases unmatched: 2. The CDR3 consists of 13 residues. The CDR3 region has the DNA TGCAGCGTTGAAGGGGGGAGGGCAGATACGCAGTATTTT. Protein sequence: CSVEGGRADTQYF.

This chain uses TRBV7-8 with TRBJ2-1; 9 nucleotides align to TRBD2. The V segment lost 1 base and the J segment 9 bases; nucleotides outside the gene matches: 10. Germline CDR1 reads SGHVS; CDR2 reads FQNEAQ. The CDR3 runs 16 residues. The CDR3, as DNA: TGTGCCAGCAGCTTAGGGGGCGGGAGGGCCCTCGGTGAGCAGTTCTTC. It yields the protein CASSLGGGRALGEQFF.

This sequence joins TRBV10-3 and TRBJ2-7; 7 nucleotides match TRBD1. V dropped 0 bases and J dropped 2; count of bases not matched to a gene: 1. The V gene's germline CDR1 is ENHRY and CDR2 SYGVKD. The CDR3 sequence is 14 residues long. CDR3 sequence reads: CAISESGTAYEQYF. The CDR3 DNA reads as TGTGCCATCAGTGAGTCGGGGACAGCCTACGAGCAGTACTTC.

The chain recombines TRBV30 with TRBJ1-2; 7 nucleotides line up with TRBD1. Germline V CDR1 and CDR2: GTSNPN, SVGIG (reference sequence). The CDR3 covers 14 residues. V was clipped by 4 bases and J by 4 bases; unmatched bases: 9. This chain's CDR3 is CAWNHRGPGYGYTF. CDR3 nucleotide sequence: TGTGCCTGGAACCACAGGGGACCAGGCTATGGCTACACCTTC.

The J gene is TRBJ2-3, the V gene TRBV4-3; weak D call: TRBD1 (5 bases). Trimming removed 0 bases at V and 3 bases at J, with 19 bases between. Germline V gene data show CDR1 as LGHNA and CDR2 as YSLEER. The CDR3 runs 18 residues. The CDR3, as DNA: TGCGCCAGCAGCCAAGAACCGATCCGGCAGGGTAAAACAGATACGCAGTATTTT. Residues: CASSQEPIRQGKTDTQYF.

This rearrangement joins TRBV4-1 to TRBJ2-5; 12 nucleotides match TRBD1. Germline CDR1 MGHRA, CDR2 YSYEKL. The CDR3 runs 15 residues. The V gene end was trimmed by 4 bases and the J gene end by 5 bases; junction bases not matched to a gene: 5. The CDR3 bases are TGCGCCAGCAGCCCGGGGACAGGGGGCCGGGAGACCCAGTACTTC. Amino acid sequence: CASSPGTGGRETQYF.

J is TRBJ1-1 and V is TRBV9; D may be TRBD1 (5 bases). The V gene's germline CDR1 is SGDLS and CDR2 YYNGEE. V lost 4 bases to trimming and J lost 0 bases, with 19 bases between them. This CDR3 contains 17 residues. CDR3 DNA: TGTGCCAGCAGCTCGGGCACGGTGGCAGGGTTGAACACTGAAGCTTTCTTT. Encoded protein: CASSSGTVAGLNTEAFF.

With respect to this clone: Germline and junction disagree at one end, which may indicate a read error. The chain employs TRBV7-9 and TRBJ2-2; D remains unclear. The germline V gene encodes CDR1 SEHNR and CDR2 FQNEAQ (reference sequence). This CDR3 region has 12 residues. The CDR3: CSSSLISGELFF. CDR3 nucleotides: TGTTCCAGCAGCTTAATCTCCGGGGAGCTGTTTTTT.